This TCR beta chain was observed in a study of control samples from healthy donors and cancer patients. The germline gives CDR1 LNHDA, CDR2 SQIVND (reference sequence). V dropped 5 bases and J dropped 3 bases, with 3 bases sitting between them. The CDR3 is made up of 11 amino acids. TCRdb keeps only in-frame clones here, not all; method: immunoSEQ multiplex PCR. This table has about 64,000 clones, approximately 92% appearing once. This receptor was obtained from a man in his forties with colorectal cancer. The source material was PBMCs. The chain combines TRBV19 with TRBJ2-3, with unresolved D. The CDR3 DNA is TGTGCCAGTAGTTGGACAGATACGCAGTATTTT. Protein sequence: CASSWTDTQYF.